This T cell receptor (beta chain) was recorded in a study of T-cell reconstitution after alpha-beta-depleted transplantation in children. The CDR3 sequence is 15 residues long. Trimming removed 3 bases from V and 0 bases from J, with 9 bases in between. TCRbeta library construction was performed incorporating unique molecular identifiers. TCRdb processed the PCR reads anew with MiXCR; each CDR3 protein has one entry. In the table there are approximately 1,000,000 distinct CDR3 sequences, about 30% of which are singletons. This clonotype was counted a few times. The chain links TRBV12-3 or TRBV12-4 to TRBJ1-3; D is unresolved. The sequence was collected from a boy in the first two years of life who had a stem cell transplant for SCID, so the T cells may come from the graft donor. This specimen was PBMCs, mostly from graft donor cells, taken 360 days after TCRalphabeta/CD19-depleted stem cell transplant. In nucleotides, the CDR3 is TGTGCCAGCAGTTTTTCGACAACCTCTGGAAACACCATATATTTT. Its protein product is CASSFSTTSGNTIYF.